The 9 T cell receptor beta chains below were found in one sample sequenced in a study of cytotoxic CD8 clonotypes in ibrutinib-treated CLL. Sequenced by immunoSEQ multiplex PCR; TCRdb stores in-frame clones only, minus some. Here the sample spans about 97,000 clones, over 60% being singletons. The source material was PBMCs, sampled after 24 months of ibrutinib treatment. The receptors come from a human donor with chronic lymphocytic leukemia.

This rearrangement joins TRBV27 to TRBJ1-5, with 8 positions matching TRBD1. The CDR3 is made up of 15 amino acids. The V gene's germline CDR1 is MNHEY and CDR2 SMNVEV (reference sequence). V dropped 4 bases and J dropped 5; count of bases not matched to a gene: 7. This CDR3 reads CASSSKTGGYQPQHF. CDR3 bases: TGTGCCAGCAGTTCCAAAACAGGGGGATATCAGCCCCAGCATTTT.

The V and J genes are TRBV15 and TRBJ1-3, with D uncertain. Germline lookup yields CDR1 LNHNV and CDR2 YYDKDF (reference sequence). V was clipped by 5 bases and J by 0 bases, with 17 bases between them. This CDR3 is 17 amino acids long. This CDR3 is CATSPNPNRDSGNTIYF. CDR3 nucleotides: TGTGCCACCAGCCCCAACCCAAACAGAGACTCTGGAAACACCATATATTTT. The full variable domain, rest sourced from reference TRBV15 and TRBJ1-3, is DAMVIQNPRYQVTQFGKPVTLSCSQTLNHNVMYWYQQKSSQAPKLLFHYYDKDFNNEADTPDNFQSRRPNTSFCFLDIRSPGLGDTAMYLCATSPNPNRDSGNTIYFGEGSWLTVV.

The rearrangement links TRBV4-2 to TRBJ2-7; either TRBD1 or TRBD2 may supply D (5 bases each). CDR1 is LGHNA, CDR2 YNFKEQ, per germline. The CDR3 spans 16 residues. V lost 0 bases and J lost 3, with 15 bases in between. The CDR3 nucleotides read TGTGCCAGCAGCCAAGAATTCCGGGCAGGGAGCTACGAGCAGTACTTC. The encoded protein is CASSQEFRAGSYEQYF.

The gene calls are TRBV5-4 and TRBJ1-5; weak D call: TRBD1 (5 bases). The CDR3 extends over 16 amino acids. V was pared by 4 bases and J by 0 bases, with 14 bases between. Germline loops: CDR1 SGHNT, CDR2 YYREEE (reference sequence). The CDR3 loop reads CASSAAGGYSNQPQHF. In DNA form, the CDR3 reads TGTGCCAGCAGCGCGGCGGGGGGATATAGCAATCAGCCCCAGCATTTT.

Here the CDR3 DNA reads TGCAGCGGCGCTACAGGGACGGGCACTGAAGCTTTCTTT. Its translation is CSGATGTGTEAFF. The chain carries TRBV29-1 and TRBJ1-1, with D possibly matching TRBD1 (6 bases). CDR1 is SQVTM and CDR2 is ANQGSEA in the germline V gene. Trimming pared 7 bases from V and 4 bases from J, leaving 16 bases between. This CDR3 is built from 13 residues.

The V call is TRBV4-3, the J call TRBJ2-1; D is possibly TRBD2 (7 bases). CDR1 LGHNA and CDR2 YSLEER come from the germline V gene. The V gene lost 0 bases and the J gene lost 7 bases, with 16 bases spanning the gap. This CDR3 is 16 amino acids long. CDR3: CASSQDRTGGHNEQFF. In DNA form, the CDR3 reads TGCGCCAGCAGCCAAGATAGGACGGGGGGACATAATGAGCAGTTCTTC.

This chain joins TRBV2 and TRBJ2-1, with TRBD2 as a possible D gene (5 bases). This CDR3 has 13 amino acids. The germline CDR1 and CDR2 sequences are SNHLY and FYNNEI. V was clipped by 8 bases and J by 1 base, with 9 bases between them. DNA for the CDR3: TGTGCCAGCCGGGGAAGGTCCTACAATGAGCAGTTCTTC. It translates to CASRGRSYNEQFF.

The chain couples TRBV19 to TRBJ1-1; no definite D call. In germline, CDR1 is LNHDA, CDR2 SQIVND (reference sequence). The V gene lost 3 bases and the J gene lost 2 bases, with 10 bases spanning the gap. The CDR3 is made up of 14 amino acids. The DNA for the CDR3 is TGTGCCAGTAGTATGAAGTCGTCAAACACTGAAGCTTTCTTT. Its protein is CASSMKSSNTEAFF.

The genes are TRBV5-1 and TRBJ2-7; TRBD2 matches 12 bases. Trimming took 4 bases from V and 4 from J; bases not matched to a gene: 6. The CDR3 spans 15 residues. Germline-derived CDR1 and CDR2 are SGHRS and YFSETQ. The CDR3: CASSIGTSGRYEQYF. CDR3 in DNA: TGCGCCAGCAGCATTGGTACTAGCGGGAGGTACGAGCAGTACTTC.